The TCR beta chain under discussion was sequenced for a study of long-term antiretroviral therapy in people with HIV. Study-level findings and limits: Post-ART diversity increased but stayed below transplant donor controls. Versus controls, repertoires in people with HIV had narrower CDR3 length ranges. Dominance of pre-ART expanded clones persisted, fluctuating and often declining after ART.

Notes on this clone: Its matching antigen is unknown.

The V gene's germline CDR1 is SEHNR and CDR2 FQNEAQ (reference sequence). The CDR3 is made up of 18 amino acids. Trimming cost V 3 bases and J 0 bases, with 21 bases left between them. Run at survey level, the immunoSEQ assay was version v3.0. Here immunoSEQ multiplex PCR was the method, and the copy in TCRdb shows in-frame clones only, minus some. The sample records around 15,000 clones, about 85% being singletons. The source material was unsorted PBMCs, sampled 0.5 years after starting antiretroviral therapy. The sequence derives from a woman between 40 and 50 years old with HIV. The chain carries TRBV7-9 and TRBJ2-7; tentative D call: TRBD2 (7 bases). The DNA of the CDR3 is TGTGCCAGCAGCTTTACCCCCCTCGGGGGGCTTATCTCCTACGAGCAGTACTTC. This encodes CASSFTPLGGLISYEQYF.